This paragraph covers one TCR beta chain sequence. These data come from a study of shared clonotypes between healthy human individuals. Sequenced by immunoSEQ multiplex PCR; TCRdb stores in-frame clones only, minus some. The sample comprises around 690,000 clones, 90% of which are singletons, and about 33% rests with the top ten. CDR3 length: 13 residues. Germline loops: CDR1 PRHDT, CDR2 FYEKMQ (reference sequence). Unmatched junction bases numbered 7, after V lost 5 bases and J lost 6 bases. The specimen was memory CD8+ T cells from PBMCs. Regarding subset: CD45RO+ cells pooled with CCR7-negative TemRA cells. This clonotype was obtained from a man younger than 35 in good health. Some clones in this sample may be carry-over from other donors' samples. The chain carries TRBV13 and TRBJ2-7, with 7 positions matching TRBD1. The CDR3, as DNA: TGTGCCAGCAGCAACCGACAGGGCGGCGAGCAGTACTTC. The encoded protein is CASSNRQGGEQYF.